This T cell receptor (beta chain) was identified during a study of regulatory T cells in long-lasting Graves disease. The CDR3 has 16 amino acids. V dropped 5 bases and J dropped 2; count of bases not matched to a gene: 8. Germline assignment: CDR1 SGHAT and CDR2 FQNNGV. Time point noted: persistent/refractory GD, antithyroid drugs over 5 years with positive TRAb. The authors made the TCR library using RNA they extracted from PBMCs. Diagnoses of Graves' disease were made by American Thyroid Association guidelines. This clonotype was seen only a few times. In building TCR beta libraries, iRepertoire HTBI primers were used together with Arm-PCR of CDR3 regions. Original methodology: Throughout the samples, researchers identified 55 to 65 TRBV and 14 TRBJ segments. TCRdb re-called the multiplex PCR reads with MiXCR, one entry per CDR3 protein. TCRdb's processing, not the authors' own work, is the source of the V and J calls. There are almost 350,000 distinct CDR3 sequences in the sample; 20% occur only once, and about 29% lies in the top ten.

This clonotype was obtained from a female donor with Graves disease. The sample was peripheral blood mononuclear cells (PBMCs), taken when the disease was refractory, from a patient treated with antithyroid drugs. The rearrangement uses TRBV11-2 and TRBJ2-3; 9 bases fit TRBD2. CDR3 sequence: CASSPRASGATDTQYF. In DNA, the CDR3 is TGTGCCAGCAGCCCGAGGGCTAGCGGGGCCACAGATACGCAGTATTTT.